This entry concerns a single TCR beta chain. The target antigen is unknown. Sample time point: persistent/refractory GD, antithyroid drugs over 5 years with positive TRAb. Generation of the TCR library employed RNA extracted from PBMCs. Graves' disease diagnosis used American Thyroid Association guidelines. An endocrinology unit in Xi'an, China, supplied the patients. These data belong to a study of regulatory T cells in long-lasting Graves disease. Study-wide results and limits: Reduced TCR diversity was observed in persistent Graves' patients versus newly diagnosed patients.

The TCR beta library used iRepertoire HTBI primers with Arm-PCR amplification of CDR3. TCRdb re-analysed the multiplex PCR reads in MiXCR, keeping a single row per CDR3 protein. The sample holds 300,000 to 500,000 distinct CDR3 sequences, about 20% seen once. The clonotype was recovered from a female donor with Graves disease. The sample here was peripheral blood mononuclear cells (PBMCs), taken when the disease was refractory, from a patient treated with antithyroid drugs.

DNA of the CDR3: TGCAGTGCTAGCCCGGGGACGGTTAACACCGGGGAGCTGTTTTTT. This gives the protein CSASPGTVNTGELFF. This sequence joins TRBV20-1 and TRBJ2-2; perhaps D is TRBD1 or TRBD2 (5 bases each). Trimming cost V 3 bases and J 2 bases, with 13 bases left between them. Germline V gives CDR1 DFQATT, CDR2 SNEGSKA (reference sequence). The CDR3 has 15 amino acids.